This TCR beta chain was found in a study of T cell changes during pregnancy in multiple sclerosis. This table comes from immunoSEQ multiplex PCR, and its TCRdb copy is limited to in-frame clones, with some not included. Found here are approximately 97,000 clones, 90% of them singletons; the top ten hold 0.76%. Germline-derived CDR1 and CDR2 are MDHEN and SYDVKM. This CDR3 has 16 amino acids. V was clipped by 2 bases and J by 5 bases, with 18 bases between them. This sequence joins TRBV28 and TRBJ1-2; D possibly corresponds to TRBD1 (6 bases). Sequences were derived from peripheral blood, sampled in the second trimester of pregnancy. This receptor was taken from a female donor in good health, enrolled as a control in a pregnancy study. The CDR3 spells CASSLGRGAQMYGYTF. The CDR3 nucleotides read TGTGCCAGCAGTTTAGGTCGGGGGGCCCAGATGTATGGCTACACCTTC.